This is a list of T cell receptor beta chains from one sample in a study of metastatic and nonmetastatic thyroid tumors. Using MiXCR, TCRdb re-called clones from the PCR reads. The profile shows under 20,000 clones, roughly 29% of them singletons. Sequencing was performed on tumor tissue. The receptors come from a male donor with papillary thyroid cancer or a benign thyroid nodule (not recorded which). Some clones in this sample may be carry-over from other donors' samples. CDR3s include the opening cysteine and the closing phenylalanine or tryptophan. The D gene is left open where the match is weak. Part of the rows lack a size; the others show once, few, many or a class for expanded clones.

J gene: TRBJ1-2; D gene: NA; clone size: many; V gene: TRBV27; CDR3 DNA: TGTGCCAGCAGCCCGGACAGAAACTATGGCTACACCTTC; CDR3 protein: CASSPDRNYGYTF
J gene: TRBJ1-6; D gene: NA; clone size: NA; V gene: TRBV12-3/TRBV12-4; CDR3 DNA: TGTGCCAGCAGCCACACAGGGTTGAATTTACCCCTCCACTTT; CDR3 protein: CASSHTGLNLPLHF
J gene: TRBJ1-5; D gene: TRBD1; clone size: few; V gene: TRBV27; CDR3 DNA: TGTGCCAGCAGTTCTACAGGGGTTCAGCCCCAGCATTTT; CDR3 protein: CASSSTGVQPQHF
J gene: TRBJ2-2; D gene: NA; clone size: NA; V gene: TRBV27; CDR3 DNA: TGTGCCAGCAGTTTTGGGACCCTTACCGGGGAGCTGTTTTTT; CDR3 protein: CASSFGTLTGELFF
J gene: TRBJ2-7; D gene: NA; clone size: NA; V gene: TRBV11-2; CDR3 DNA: TGTGCCAGCAGCTTAGAACAAGGGTCCAACGAGCAGTACTTC; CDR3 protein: CASSLEQGSNEQYF
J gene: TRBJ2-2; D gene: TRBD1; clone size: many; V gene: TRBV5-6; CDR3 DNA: TGTGCCAGCAGCTTGGCAGGGGGCGCGGACACCGGGGAGCTGTTTTTT; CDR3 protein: CASSLAGGADTGELFF
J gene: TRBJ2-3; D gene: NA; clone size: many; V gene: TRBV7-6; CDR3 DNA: TGTGCCAGCAGCAGCTCGGCAGGGACAGATACGCAGTATTTT; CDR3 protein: CASSSSAGTDTQYF
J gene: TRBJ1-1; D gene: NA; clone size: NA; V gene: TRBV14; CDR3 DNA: TGTGCCAGCAGCCCATCCCAAGAGGGGTTGGACACTGAAGCTTTCTTT; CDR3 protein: CASSPSQEGLDTEAFF
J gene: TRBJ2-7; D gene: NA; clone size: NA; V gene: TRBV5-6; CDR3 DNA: TGTGGCAGCAGCTTGCGAGGGTTATACTACGATCAGTACTTC; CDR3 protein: CGSSLRGLYYDQYF
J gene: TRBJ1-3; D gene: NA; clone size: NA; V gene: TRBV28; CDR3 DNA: TGTGCCAGCAGTTTCGCGGGCTTAGGCTCTGGAAACACCATATATTTT; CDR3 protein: CASSFAGLGSGNTIYF
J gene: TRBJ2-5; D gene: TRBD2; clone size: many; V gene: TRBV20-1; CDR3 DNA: TGCAGTGCTAGTGTTCTGGGACTAGCCGATGGAGTGCAAGAGACCCAGTACTTC; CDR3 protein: CSASVLGLADGVQETQYF
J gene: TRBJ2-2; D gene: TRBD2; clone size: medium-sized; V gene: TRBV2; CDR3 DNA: TGTGCCAGCGGTGAGCGGGGGACGAACACCGGGGAGCTGTTTTTT; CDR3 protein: CASGERGTNTGELFF
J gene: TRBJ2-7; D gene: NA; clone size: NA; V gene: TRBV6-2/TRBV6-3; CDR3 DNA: TGTGCCAGCAGTTATCTATTCCGGGACTCCACCTACGAGCAGTACTTC; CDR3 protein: CASSYLFRDSTYEQYF
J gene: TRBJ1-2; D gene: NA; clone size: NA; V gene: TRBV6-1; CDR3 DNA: TGTGCCAGCAGTGAAGAGGGGGGAGGAGGCGTTGGCTACACATTC; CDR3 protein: CASSEEGGGGVGYTF
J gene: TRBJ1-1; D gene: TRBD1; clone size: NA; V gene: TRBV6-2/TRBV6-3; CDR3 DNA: TGTGCCAGCAGTGCGGGACAGGGGCGGAGGACTGAAGCTTTCTTT; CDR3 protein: CASSAGQGRRTEAFF
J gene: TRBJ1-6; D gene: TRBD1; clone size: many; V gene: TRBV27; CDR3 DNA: TGTGCCAGCAGTTTCGGCGCAGGGGGTAATTCACCCCTCCACTTT; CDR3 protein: CASSFGAGGNSPLHF
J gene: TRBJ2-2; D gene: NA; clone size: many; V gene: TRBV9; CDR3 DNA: TGTGCCAGCAGCGCTACAGGGCGGAGTGCCACCGGGGAGCTGTTTTTT; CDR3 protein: CASSATGRSATGELFF
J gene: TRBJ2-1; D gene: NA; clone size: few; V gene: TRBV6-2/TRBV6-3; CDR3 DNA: TGTGCCAGCAGTTCTGCAGGGGACTCCTACAATGAGCAGTTCTTC; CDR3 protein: CASSSAGDSYNEQFF
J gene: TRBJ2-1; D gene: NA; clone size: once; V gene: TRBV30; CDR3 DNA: TGTGCCTGGGGCCCCGGGGACAATGAGCAGTTCTTC; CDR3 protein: CAWGPGDNEQFF
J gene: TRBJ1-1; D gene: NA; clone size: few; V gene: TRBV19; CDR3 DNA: TGTGCCAGTAGTATTATGGGGGCTGTCACTGAAGCTTTCTTT; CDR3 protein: CASSIMGAVTEAFF
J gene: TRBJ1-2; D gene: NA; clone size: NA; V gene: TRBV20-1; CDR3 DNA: TGCAGTGCAGGAGAGGGACCTAGGGGCTACACCTTC; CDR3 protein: CSAGEGPRGYTF
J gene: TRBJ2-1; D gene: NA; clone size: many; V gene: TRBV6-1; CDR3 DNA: TGTGCCAGCACCGAACCGGGATCTTTTTACAATGAGCAGTTCTTC; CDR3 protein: CASTEPGSFYNEQFF
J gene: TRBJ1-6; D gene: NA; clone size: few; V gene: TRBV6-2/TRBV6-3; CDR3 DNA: TGCGCCAGCAGCCCACAGAACTCACCCCTCCACTTT; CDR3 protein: CASSPQNSPLHF
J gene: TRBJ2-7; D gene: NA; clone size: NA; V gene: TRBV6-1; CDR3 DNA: TGTGCCAGCATACTAGTACCTACCTACGAGCAGTACTTC; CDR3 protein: CASILVPTYEQYF
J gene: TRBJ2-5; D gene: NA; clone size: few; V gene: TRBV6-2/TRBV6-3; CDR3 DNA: NA; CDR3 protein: CASSSSREMETQYF
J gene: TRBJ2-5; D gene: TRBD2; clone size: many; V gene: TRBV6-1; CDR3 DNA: TGTGCCAGCAGTGAAGAGGGCCAGCGGGGGGGAGAGACCCAGTACTTC; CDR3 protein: CASSEEGQRGGETQYF
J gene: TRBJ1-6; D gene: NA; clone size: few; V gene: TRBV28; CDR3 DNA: TGTGCCAGCAATACGGGGGAGACCAATTCACCCCTCCACTTT; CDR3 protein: CASNTGETNSPLHF
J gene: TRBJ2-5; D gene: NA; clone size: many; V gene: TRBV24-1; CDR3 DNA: TGTGCCACCAGTGGTTCAACTAGCAGGGAGACCCAGTACTTC; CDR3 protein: CATSGSTSRETQYF
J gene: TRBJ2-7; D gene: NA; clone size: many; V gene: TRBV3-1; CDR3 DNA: TGTGCCAGCAGCCAATACGTCTACGAGCAGTACTTC; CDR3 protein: CASSQYVYEQYF
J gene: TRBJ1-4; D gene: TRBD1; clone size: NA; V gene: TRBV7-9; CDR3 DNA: TGTGCCAGCAGCTCCACAGGGGGCTTGGACAAACTGTTTTTT; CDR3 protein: CASSSTGGLDKLFF
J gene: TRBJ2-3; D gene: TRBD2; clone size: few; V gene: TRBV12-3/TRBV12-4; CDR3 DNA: TGTGCCAGCAGTTTGGGCGGGAGCCGCACAGATACGCAGTATTTT; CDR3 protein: CASSLGGSRTDTQYF
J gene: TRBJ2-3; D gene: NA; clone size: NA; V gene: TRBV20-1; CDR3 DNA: TGCAGTGAGATCCCCAGGACTCACGCAGATACGCAGTATTTT; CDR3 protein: CSEIPRTHADTQYF
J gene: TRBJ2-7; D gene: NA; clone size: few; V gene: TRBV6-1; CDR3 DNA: TGTGCCAGCAGTGAACAGGGCTACGAGCAGTACTTC; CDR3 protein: CASSEQGYEQYF
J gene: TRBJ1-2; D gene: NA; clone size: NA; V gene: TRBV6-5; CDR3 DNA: TGTGCCAGCAGTTCGAGACAGAACTATGGCTACACCTTC; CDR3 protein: CASSSRQNYGYTF
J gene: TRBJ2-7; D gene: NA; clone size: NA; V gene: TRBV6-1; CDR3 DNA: TGTGCCAGCAGTCCAACAGTGTGCTCCGACGAGCAGTACTTC; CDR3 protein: CASSPTVCSDEQYF
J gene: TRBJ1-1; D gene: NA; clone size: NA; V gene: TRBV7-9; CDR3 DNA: TGTGCCAGCAGCGCACAGGAGAACACTGAAGCTTTCTTT; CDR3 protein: CASSAQENTEAFF
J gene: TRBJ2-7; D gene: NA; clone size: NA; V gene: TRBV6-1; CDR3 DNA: TGTGCCAGCAGTGTGACTTTTCCGAGCTCCTACGAGCAGTACTTC; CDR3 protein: CASSVTFPSSYEQYF
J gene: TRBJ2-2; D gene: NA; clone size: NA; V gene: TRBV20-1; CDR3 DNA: TGCAGTGCTAGAGATCTGTACACCGGGGAGCTGTTTTTT; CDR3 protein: CSARDLYTGELFF
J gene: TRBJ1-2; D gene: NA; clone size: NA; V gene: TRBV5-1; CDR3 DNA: TGCGCCAGCAGCTTGGATGGGCACGAAGGCTACACCTTC; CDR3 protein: CASSLDGHEGYTF
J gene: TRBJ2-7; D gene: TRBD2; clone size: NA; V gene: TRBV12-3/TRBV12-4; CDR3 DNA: TGTGCCAGCAGTTTAGTGGTCTCGCGGGGAGGGGACCAGCAGTACTTC; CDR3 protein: CASSLVVSRGGDQQYF
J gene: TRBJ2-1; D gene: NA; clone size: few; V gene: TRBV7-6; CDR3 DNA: TGTGCCAGCAGCTTAATGTACAATGAGCAGTTCTTC; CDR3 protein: CASSLMYNEQFF
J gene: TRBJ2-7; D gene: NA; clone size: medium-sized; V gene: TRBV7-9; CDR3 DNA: TGTGCCAGCAGCTCCGTCGGGAGCTCCTACGAGCAGTACTTC; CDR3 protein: CASSSVGSSYEQYF
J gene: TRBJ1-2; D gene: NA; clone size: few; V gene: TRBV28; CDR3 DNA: TGTGCCAGCAACCCTACAGGGCTAGCTAACTATGGCTACACCTTC; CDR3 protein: CASNPTGLANYGYTF
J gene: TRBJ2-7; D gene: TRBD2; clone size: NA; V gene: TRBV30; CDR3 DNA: TGTGCCTGGAGTGTAGCGGGAGGGTACGAGCAGTACTTC; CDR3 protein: CAWSVAGGYEQYF
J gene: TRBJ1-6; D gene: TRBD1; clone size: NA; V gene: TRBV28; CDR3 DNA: TGTGCCAGCAGTTTTGGGACAGGGTTCAATTCACCCCTCCACTTT; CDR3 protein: CASSFGTGFNSPLHF
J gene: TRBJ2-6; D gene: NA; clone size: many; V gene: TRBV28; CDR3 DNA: TGTGCCAGCAGTCAGTACTGGTCTGGGGCCAACGTCCTGACTTTC; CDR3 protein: CASSQYWSGANVLTF
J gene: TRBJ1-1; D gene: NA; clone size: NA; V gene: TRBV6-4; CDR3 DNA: TGTGCCAGCAGTTTATTGGGAACTGAAGCTTTCTTT; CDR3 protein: CASSLLGTEAFF
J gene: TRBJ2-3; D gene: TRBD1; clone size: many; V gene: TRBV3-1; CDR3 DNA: TGTGCCAGCAGCCAACTCACAGGGGGGACTGCAGATACGCAGTATTTT; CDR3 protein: CASSQLTGGTADTQYF
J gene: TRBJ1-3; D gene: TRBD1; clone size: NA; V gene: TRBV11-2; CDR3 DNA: TGTGCCAGCAGCCCGAAAGGGACAGGGGCTGGAAACACCATATATTTT; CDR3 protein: CASSPKGTGAGNTIYF
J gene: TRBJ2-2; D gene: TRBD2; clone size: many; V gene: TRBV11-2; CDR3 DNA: TGTGCCAGCAGCTCACACTCTAGCGGGAGTATCACCGGGGAGCTGTTTTTT; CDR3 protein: CASSSHSSGSITGELFF
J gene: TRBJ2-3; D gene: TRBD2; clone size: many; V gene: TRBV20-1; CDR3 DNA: TGCAGCGCGCCGACTAGCGGGGAAAGCACAGATACGCAGTATTTT; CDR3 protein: CSAPTSGESTDTQYF
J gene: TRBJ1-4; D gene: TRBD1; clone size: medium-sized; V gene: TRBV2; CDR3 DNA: TGTGCCAGCACCCGGGACAGGGGAACTAATGAAAAACTGTTTTTT; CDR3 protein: CASTRDRGTNEKLFF
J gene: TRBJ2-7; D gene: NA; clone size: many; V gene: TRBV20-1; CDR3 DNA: TGCAGTGCTAGAGAGCGGGAATACGAGCAGTACTTC; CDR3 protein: CSAREREYEQYF
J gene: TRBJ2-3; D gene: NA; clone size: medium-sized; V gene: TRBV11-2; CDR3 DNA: TGTGCCAGCAGCTTAGAAGGGTTCCTCACAGATACGCAGTATTTT; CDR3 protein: CASSLEGFLTDTQYF
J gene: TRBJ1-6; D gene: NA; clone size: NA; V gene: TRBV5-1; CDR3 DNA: TGCGCCAGCAGCTTGGAAGCCTACTCCTATAATTCACCCCTCCACTTT; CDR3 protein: CASSLEAYSYNSPLHF